A single sample is the source of the 13 T cell receptor beta chains below, sequenced in a study of blood T cell repertoires in COVID-19 (dated by TCRdb to the early 2020s). Library preparation employed the immunoSEQ multiplex PCR assay. TCRdb provides this immuneACCESS table in a form limited to in-frame rearrangements. Some clones are lacking; in checked studies, under half of them reflect an unresolved V gene, and why the rest are absent is not known. The table for this sample lists roughly 50,000 clones; about 83% of them were counted only once. The ten largest clones capture 5.9% of the sample. The specimen was peripheral blood. Receptors were obtained from a woman in her fifties or sixties with acute or convalescent COVID-19.

The chain recombines TRBV29-1 with TRBJ1-2; D is possibly TRBD1 (5 bases). Trimming took off 5 bases at V and 8 bases at J, with 18 bases between the two ends. Germline loops: CDR1 SQVTM, CDR2 ANQGSEA. This CDR3 spans 13 amino acids. The CDR3 DNA sequence: TGCAGCGTTTTGCCGGAGGGGTTGGGAGGCTACACCTTC. Translation: CSVLPEGLGGYTF.

The chain couples TRBV6-1 to TRBJ1-5; 7 bases are shared with TRBD1. The CDR3 length is 16 residues. With 4 bases clipped from V and 2 bases from J, the junction kept 8 bases outside the gene matches. Germline CDR1 and CDR2: MNHNS and SASEGT. This chain's CDR3 is CASSGSQGGGNQPQHF. The CDR3 DNA follows: TGTGCCAGCAGTGGGAGCCAGGGGGGTGGCAATCAGCCCCAGCATTTT.

This clone was seen only a few times. J is TRBJ2-1 and V is TRBV12-3 or TRBV12-4; 7 bases agree with TRBD2. The CDR3 extends over 13 amino acids. The V segment lost 1 base and the J segment 8 bases; nucleotides outside the gene matches: 2. The CDR3 region is CASSLGLAYEQFF. CDR3 DNA: TGTGCCAGCAGTTTAGGACTAGCATATGAGCAGTTCTTC.

The V and J genes are TRBV11-1 and TRBJ2-1; the match to TRBD2 covers 14 bases. This CDR3 comprises 16 residues. V was clipped by 2 bases and J by 8 bases; unmatched bases: 5. The germline V gene encodes CDR1 SGHAT and CDR2 FQDESV (reference sequence). The chain's CDR3 is CASSLRTSGRSHEQFF. The CDR3 nucleotides are TGTGCCAGCAGCTTAAGGACTAGCGGGAGGTCCCATGAGCAGTTCTTC.

J is TRBJ1-1 and V is TRBV5-5, with 9 nucleotides matching TRBD1. Per the germline V gene, CDR1 is SGHKS and CDR2 is YYEKEE (reference sequence). This CDR3 spans 16 amino acids. V was pared by 6 bases and J by 1 base, with 10 bases of the junction left unmatched. The CDR3 nucleotides are TGTGCCAGCATCACGTCCCGGGACAGGGCGAACACTGAAGCTTTCTTT. Its protein is CASITSRDRANTEAFF.

The CDR3 region has the DNA TGTGCCAGCAGTTTATCATCATCCCCCGAGTTCGTCGGGGAGCTGTTTTTT. It is translated as CASSLSSSPEFVGELFF. The gene calls are TRBV27 and TRBJ2-2; no clear D gene. The V gene lost 0 bases and the J gene lost 7 bases, with 18 bases spanning the gap. The germline gives CDR1 MNHEY, CDR2 SMNVEV (reference sequence). The CDR3 has 17 residues.

V is TRBV6-5 and J is TRBJ2-2, with TRBD2 matching over 7 bases. The CDR3 covers 16 residues. Trimming at V came to 2 bases and at J to 4 bases, leaving 7 bases not matched to a gene. The germline CDR1 and CDR2 sequences are MNHEY and SVGAGI. CDR3 sequence (DNA): TGTGCCAGCAGTTACGGGGCGGGAGCGGGCACCGGGGAGCTGTTTTTT. This sequence encodes CASSYGAGAGTGELFF.

The chain recombines TRBV3-1 (or the pseudogene TRBV3-2) with TRBJ1-2; tentative D call: TRBD1 (5 bases). Germline assignment: CDR1 LGHDT and CDR2 YNNKEL (reference sequence). The CDR3 spans 15 residues. With 1 base removed from V and 8 bases from J, the gap between germline ends came to 17 bases. CDR3 sequence (DNA): TGTGCCAGCAGCCAAGGCAGGGCTGGCCTTATCGGCTACACCTTC. Translated, it gives CASSQGRAGLIGYTF.

Note on this clone: An end of the junction differs from the germline gene, which may be a read error. The CDR3 DNA sequence: TGTGCCAGCAGCTATAACCACGGAGTCCTCTTC. It is translated as CASSYNHGVLF. This rearrangement joins TRBV3-1 (or the pseudogene TRBV3-2) to TRBJ1-2; D is ambiguous. Germline V gives CDR1 LGHDT, CDR2 YNNKEL (reference sequence). The CDR3 contains 11 residues.

The V call is TRBV6-2 or TRBV6-3, the J call TRBJ2-5, with 8 bases lining up with TRBD2. CDR1 and CDR2 (germline): MNHEY, SVGEGT. The CDR3 extends over 14 amino acids. Trimming cost V 4 bases and J 5 bases; bases outside gene matches: 6. CDR3 nucleotides: TGTGCCAGCAGTTGGAGCGGGAGATGGGAGACCCAGTACTTC. It encodes CASSWSGRWETQYF.

This clone appeared a few times. This chain connects TRBV11-2 to TRBJ1-2; D possibly corresponds to TRBD1 (5 bases). Germline-derived CDR1 and CDR2 are SGHAT and FQNNGV. There are 15 residues in the CDR3. Trimming cost V 2 bases and J 3 bases, with 13 bases left between them. Here the CDR3 reads CASSLTQGNDYGYTF. The CDR3 DNA is TGTGCCAGCAGCTTAACCCAGGGTAACGACTATGGCTACACCTTC. Full variable domain (rest looked up from reference TRBV11-2 and TRBJ1-2): EAGVAQSPRYKIIEKRQSVAFWCNPISGHATLYWYQQILGQGPKLLIQFQNNGVVDDSQLPKDRFSAERLKGVDSTLKIQPAKLEDSAVYLCASSLTQGNDYGYTFGSGTRLTVV.

This chain joins TRBV10-3 and TRBJ1-1; 11 bases line up with TRBD1. In germline, CDR1 is ENHRY, CDR2 SYGVKD. This CDR3 contains 16 residues. J gave up 5 bases and V 0 bases, and 5 bases lay outside the gene matches. In DNA, the CDR3 is TGTGCCATCAGTGAGTCCGCCGGGACAGGGGGGACTGAAGCTTTCTTT. The encoded protein is CAISESAGTGGTEAFF.

The V and J genes are TRBV3-1 (or the pseudogene TRBV3-2) and TRBJ2-5; D is ambiguous. Trimming shortened V by 7 bases and J by 3 bases, and 12 bases separated the two germline ends. CDR1 LGHDT and CDR2 YNNKEL come from the germline V gene (reference sequence). This CDR3 has 13 amino acids. CDR3 coding DNA: TGTGCCAGCAAGGAGAATCCCAAAGAGACCCAGTACTTC. It yields the protein CASKENPKETQYF.